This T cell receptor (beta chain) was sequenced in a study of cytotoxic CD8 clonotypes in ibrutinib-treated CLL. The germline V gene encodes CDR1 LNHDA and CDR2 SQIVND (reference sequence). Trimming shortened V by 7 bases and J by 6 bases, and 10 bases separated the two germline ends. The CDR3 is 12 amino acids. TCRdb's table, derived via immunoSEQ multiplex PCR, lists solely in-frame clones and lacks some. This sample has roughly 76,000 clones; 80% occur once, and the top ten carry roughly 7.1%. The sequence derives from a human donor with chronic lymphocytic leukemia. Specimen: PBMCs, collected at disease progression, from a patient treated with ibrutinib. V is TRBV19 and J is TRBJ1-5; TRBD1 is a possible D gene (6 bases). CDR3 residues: CASKQGGQPQHF. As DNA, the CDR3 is TGTGCCAGTAAACAGGGAGGTCAGCCCCAGCATTTT. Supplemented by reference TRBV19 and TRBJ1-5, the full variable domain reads DGGITQSPKYLFRKEGQNVTLSCEQNLNHDAMYWYRQDPGQGLRLIYYSQIVNDFQKGDIAEGYSVSREKKESFPLTVTSAQKNPTAFYLCASKQGGQPQHFGDGTRLSIL.